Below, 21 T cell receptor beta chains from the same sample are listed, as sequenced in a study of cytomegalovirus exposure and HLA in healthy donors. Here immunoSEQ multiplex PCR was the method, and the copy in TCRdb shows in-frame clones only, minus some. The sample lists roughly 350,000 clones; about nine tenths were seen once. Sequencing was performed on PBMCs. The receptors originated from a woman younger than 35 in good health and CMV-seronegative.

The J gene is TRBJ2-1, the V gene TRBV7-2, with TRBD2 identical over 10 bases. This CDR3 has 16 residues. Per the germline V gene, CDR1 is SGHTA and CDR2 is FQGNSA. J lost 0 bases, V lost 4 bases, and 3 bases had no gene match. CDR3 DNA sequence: TGTGCCAGCAGCTCGACTAGCGGGTACTCCTACAATGAGCAGTTCTTC. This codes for CASSSTSGYSYNEQFF.

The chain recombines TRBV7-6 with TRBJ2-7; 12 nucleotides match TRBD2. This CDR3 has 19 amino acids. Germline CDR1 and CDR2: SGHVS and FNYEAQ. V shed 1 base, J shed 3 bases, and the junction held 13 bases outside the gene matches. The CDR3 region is CASSLGGLTGLAGLYEQYF. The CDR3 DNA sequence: TGTGCCAGCAGCTTAGGGGGACTTACCGGACTAGCGGGACTCTACGAGCAGTACTTC. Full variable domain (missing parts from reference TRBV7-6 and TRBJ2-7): GAGVSQSPRYKVTKRGQDVALRCDPISGHVSLYWYRQALGQGPEFLTYFNYEAQQDKSGLPNDRFSAERPEGSISTLTIQRTEQRDSAMYRCASSLGGLTGLAGLYEQYFGPGTRLTVT.

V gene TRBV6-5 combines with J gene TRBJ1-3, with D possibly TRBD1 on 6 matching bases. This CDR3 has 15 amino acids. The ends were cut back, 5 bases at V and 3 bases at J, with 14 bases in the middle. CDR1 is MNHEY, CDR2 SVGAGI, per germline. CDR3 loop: CASSLQEGGGNTIYF. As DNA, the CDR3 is TGTGCCAGCAGTCTTCAGGAAGGGGGTGGAAACACCATATATTTT.

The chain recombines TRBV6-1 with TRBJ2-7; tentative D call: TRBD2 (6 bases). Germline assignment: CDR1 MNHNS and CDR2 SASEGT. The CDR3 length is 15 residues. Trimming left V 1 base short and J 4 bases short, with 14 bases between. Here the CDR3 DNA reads TGTGCCAGCAGTGAAGGGGTGGGAGGCGTGTACGAGCAGTACTTC. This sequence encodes CASSEGVGGVYEQYF.

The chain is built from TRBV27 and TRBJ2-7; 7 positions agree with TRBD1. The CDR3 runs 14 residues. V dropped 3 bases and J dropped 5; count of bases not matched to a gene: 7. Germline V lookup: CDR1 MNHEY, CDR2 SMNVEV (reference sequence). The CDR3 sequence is CASSFKGGIDEQYF. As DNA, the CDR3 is TGTGCCAGCAGTTTTAAAGGGGGCATCGACGAGCAGTACTTC.

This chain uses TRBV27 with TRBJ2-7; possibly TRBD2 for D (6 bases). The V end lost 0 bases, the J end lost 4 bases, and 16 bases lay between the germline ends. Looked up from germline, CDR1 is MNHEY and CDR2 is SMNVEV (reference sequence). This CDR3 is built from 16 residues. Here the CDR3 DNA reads TGTGCCAGCAGTTTATCATGGGGGGTCGAAAGTTACGAGCAGTACTTC. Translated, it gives CASSLSWGVESYEQYF.

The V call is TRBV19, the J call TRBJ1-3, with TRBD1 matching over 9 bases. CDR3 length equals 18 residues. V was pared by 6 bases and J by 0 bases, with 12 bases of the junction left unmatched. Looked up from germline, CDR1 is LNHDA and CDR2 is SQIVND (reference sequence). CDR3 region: CASSGDRGNSGSGNTIYF. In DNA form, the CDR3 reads TGTGCCAGTAGCGGAGACAGGGGGAATAGTGGCTCTGGAAACACCATATATTTT.

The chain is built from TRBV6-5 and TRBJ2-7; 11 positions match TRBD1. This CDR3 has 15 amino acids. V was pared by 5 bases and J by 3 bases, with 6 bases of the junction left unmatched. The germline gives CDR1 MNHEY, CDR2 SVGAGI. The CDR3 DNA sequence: TGTGCCAGCAGTCGTGCCGGGACAGGGGGCTACGAGCAGTACTTC. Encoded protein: CASSRAGTGGYEQYF.

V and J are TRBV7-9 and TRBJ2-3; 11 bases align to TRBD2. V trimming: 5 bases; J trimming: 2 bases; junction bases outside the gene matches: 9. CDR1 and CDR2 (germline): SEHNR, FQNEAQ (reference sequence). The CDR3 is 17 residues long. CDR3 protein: CASSRDLAGGPTDTQYF. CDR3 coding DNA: TGTGCCAGCAGCCGAGACTTAGCGGGAGGGCCCACAGATACGCAGTATTTT.

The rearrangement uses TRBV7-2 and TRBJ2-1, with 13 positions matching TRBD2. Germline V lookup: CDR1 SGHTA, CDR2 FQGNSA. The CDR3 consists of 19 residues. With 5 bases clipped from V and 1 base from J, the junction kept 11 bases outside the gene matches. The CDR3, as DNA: TGTGCCAGCAGCGCCGGGACTAGCGGGACCCGTGGGTCCTACAATGAGCAGTTCTTC. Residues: CASSAGTSGTRGSYNEQFF.

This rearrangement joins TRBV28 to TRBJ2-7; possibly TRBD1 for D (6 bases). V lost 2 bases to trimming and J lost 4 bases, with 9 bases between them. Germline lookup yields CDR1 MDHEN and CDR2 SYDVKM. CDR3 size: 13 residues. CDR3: CASSLRTGYEQYF. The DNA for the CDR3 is TGTGCCAGCAGTTTAAGAACAGGGTACGAGCAGTACTTC.

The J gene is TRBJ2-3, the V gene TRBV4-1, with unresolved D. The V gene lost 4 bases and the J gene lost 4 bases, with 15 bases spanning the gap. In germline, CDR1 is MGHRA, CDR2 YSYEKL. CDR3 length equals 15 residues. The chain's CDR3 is CASSPPGSPADTQYF. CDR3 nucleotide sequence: TGCGCCAGCAGCCCACCGGGTTCTCCCGCAGATACGCAGTATTTT.

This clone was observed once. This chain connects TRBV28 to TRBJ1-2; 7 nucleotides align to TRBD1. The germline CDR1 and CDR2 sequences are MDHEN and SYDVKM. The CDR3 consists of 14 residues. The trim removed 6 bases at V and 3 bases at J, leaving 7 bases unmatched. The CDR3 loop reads CASRSGQDHYGYTF. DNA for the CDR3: TGTGCCAGCAGAAGCGGACAGGATCACTATGGCTACACCTTC.

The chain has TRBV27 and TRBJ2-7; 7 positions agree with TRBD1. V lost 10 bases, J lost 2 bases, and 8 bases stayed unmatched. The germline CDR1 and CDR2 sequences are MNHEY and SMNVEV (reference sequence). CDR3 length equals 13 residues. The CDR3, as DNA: TGTGCCATCGGGACAGCCGGAACCTACGAGCAGTACTTC. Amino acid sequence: CAIGTAGTYEQYF.

The CDR3 loop reads CASSSLDSLVYEQYF. The CDR3 DNA follows: TGTGCCAGCAGCTCCTTGGACAGCCTAGTCTACGAGCAGTACTTC. The chain joins TRBV9 to TRBJ2-7; D perhaps matches TRBD1 (6 bases). CDR1 and CDR2 from the germline V gene are SGDLS and YYNGEE. CDR3 length equals 15 residues. Trimming shortened V by 4 bases and J by 3 bases, and 17 bases separated the two germline ends.

The CDR3 DNA reads TGCGCCAGCAGCTTGGTAGCGGGAGGAACCTACGAGCAGTACTTC. Residues: CASSLVAGGTYEQYF. V usage is TRBV5-1 and J usage is TRBJ2-7; 10 positions match TRBD2. There are 15 residues in the CDR3. V lost 0 bases and J lost 2; bases outside the gene matches: 2. CDR1 and CDR2 (germline): SGHRS, YFSETQ. Using reference TRBV5-1 and TRBJ2-7 for the parts outside the CDR3, the full variable domain is KAGVTQTPRYLIKTRGQQVTLSCSPISGHRSVSWYQQTPGQGLQFLFEYFSETQRNKGNFPGRFSGRQFSNSRSEMNVSTLELGDSALYLCASSLVAGGTYEQYFGPGTRLTVT.

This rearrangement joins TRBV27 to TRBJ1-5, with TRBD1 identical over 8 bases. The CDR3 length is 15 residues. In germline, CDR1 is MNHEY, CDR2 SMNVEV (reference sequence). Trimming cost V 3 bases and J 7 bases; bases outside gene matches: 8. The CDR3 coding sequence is TGTGCCAGCAGTTTGAACAACAGGGGGGACCAGCCCCAGCATTTT. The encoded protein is CASSLNNRGDQPQHF.

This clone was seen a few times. Here the CDR3 DNA reads TGCGCCAGCAGCTTGGCCCAGGGGAGTCATGAGCAGTTCTTC. Its protein is CASSLAQGSHEQFF. V is TRBV5-1 and J is TRBJ2-1; a weak D match, TRBD1 (6 bases). Looked up from germline, CDR1 is SGHRS and CDR2 is YFSETQ. The CDR3 is 14 amino acids. Trimming removed 0 bases from V and 8 bases from J, with 12 bases in between.

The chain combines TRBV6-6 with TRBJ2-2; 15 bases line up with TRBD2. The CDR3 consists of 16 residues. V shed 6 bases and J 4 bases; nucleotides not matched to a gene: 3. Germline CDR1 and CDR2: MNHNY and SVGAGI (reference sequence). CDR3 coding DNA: TGTGCCAGCAGCTGGACTAGCGGGAGGGCCACCGGGGAGCTGTTTTTT. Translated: CASSWTSGRATGELFF.

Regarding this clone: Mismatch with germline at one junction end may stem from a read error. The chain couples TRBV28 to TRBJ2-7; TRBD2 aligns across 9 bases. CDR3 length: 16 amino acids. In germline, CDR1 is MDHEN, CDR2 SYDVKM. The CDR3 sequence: CASSLLSSGVSDVKDF. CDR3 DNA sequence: TGTGCCAGCAGTTTATTGTCTAGCGGGGTCTCCGATGTCAAGGACTTC. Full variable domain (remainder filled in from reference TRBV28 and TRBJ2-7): DVKVTQSSRYLVKRTGEKVFLECVQDMDHENMFWYRQDPGLGLRLIYFSYDVKMKEKGDIPEGYSVSREKKERFSLILESASTNQTSMYLCASSLLSSGVSDVKDFGPGTRLTVT.

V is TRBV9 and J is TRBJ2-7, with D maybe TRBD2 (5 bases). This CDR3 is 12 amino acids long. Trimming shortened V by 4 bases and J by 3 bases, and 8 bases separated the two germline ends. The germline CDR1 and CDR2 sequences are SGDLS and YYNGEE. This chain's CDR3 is CASSPRDYEQYF. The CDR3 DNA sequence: TGTGCCAGCAGCCCCCGGGACTACGAGCAGTACTTC.